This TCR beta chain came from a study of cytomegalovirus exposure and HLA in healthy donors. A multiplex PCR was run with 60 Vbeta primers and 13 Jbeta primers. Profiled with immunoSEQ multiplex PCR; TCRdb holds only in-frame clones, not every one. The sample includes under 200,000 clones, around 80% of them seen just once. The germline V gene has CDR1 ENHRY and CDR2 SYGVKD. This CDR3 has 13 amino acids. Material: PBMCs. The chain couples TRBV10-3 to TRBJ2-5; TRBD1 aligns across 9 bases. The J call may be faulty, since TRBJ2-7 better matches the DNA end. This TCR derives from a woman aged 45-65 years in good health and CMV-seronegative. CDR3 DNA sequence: TGTGCCATCTCCGGGGACAGGGTCCACGAGCAGTACTTC. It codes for CAISGDRVHEQYF.